This is a list of T cell receptor beta chains from one sample in a study of Graves' ophthalmopathy and Graves' hyperthyroidism. TCRdb redid the calling of the multiplex PCR reads with MiXCR, one entry per CDR3 protein. The sample has 650,000 to 800,000 distinct CDR3 sequences, about two fifths seen once; the top ten hold 3% to 3.5%. The specimen was peripheral blood. These TCRs come from an adult man with Graves' ophthalmopathy. CDR3s include the opening cysteine and the closing phenylalanine or tryptophan. D genes are given only for firm matches. Where a row states a size, it is once, few, many or the class of an expanded clone; other rows omit it.

. TRBJ2-1 . TRBV5-1 CASSSAGQGGDEQFF TGTGCCAGCAGCTCCGCTGGGCAGGGAGGAGATGAGCAGTTCTTC
TRBD2 TRBJ2-7 . TRBV5-1 CASSALAGGNEQYF TGCGCCAGCAGCGCTCTAGCGGGGGGGAACGAGCAGTACTTC
. TRBJ1-4 . TRBV10-3 CAISDRGREDEKLFF TGTGCCATCAGTGATCGGGGTAGGGAGGATGAAAAACTGTTTTTT
. TRBJ2-5 many TRBV2 CASSEVERDQETQYF TGTGCCAGCAGTGAAGTAGAACGGGACCAAGAGACCCAGTACTTC
. TRBJ1-3 . TRBV12-3/TRBV12-4 CASSLVRRTSGNTIYF TGTGCCAGCAGTTTAGTTCGGCGGACCTCTGGAAACACCATATATTTT
. TRBJ1-1 . TRBV10-3 CASSELQGYTEAFF TGTGCCAGCAGTGAACTTCAGGGGTACACTGAAGCTTTCTTT
. TRBJ1-2 many TRBV29-1 CSVEGHAMGAYTF TGCAGCGTCGAGGGACATGCAATGGGGGCCTACACCTTC
TRBD1 TRBJ1-4 many TRBV7-8 CASSLGTGTATNEKLFF TGTGCCAGCAGCTTAGGGACAGGGACCGCAACTAATGAAAAACTGTTTTTT
. TRBJ1-3 many TRBV5-5 CASSFVRNSGNTIYF TGTGCCAGCAGCTTTGTCCGAAACTCTGGAAACACCATATATTTT
. TRBJ2-2 few TRBV10-3 CASRSWGVRTGELFF TGTGCCAGCAGGAGTTGGGGGGTGCGGACCGGGGAGCTGTTTTTT
. TRBJ1-4 . TRBV10-3 CASGEAAGNEKLFF TGTGCCAGCGGTGAAGCTGCGGGAAATGAAAAACTGTTTTTT
TRBD2 TRBJ2-2 once TRBV10-3 CAISDRAGGAVGGELFF TGTGCCATCAGTGACAGGGCGGGAGGCGCGGTGGGCGGGGAGCTGTTTTTT
TRBD1 TRBJ2-5 . TRBV10-3 CAIGQGGQETQYF TGTGCCATAGGACAGGGGGGCCAAGAGACCCAGTACTTC
. TRBJ2-7 few TRBV5-4 CASSQGWPPYEQYF TGTGCCAGCAGCCAGGGATGGCCTCCCTACGAGCAGTACTTC
. TRBJ2-6 . TRBV7-8 CASSPDGLTF TGTGCCAGCAGCCCGGACGGTCTGACTTTC
TRBD2 TRBJ2-2 . TRBV7-2 CASSLVWGTSNPGELFF TGTGCCAGCAGCTTAGTATGGGGGACTAGTAACCCCGGGGAGCTGTTTTTT
. TRBJ1-3 . TRBV5-5 CASSQFGNTIYF TGTGCCAGCAGCCAGTTTGGAAACACCATATATTTT
. TRBJ2-7 many TRBV12-3/TRBV12-4 CASSARVVYEQYF TGTGCCAGCAGTGCCAGGGTGGTCTACGAGCAGTACTTC
. TRBJ2-7 few TRBV4-1 CASSQDTQGWSYEQYF TGCGCCAGCAGCCAAGATACCCAGGGGTGGTCCTACGAGCAGTACTTC
. TRBJ1-2 many TRBV25-1 CASSRQDQGGYTF TGTGCCAGCAGCCGACAGGACCAAGGAGGCTACACCTTC
. TRBJ2-5 few TRBV5-1 CAKLHRPYQQETQYF TGCGCCAAACTACACCGGCCCTACCAACAAGAGACCCAGTACTTC
TRBD1 TRBJ2-7 . TRBV29-1 CSAGGQGYQQYF TGCAGCGCTGGGGGACAGGGGTACCAGCAGTACTTC
TRBD1 TRBJ1-2 . TRBV12-3/TRBV12-4 CASSWRTGSYTF TGTGCCAGCAGTTGGCGGACAGGGAGCTACACCTTC
. TRBJ1-1 . TRBV7-2 CASTPRQGHMNTEAFF TGTGCCAGCACCCCCCGCCAGGGGCACATGAACACTGAAGCTTTCTTT
TRBD1 TRBJ1-1 many TRBV20-1 CSPDRGNTEAFF TGCAGTCCGGACAGGGGGAACACTGAAGCTTTCTTT
. TRBJ1-6 many TRBV5-1 CASGPNSPLHF TGCGCCAGCGGGCCTAATTCACCCCTCCACTTT
. TRBJ2-2 many TRBV19 CASRELGELFF TGTGCCAGCAGGGAGCTCGGGGAGCTGTTTTTT
TRBD1 TRBJ2-2 . TRBV12-3/TRBV12-4 CASRPNLGTGNTGELFF TGTGCCAGCAGACCTAATCTAGGGACAGGCAACACCGGGGAGCTGTTTTTT
. TRBJ2-7 . TRBV10-3 CAISDRQGTSYEQYF TGTGCCATCAGTGACAGGCAGGGAACCTCCTACGAGCAGTACTTC
. TRBJ1-1 many TRBV5-1 CASSLAGVGGDGTEAFF TGCGCCAGCAGCTTGGCCGGGGTTGGAGGTGATGGAACTGAAGCTTTCTTT
TRBD2 TRBJ2-5 once TRBV10-3 CAIKETSGSWSQETQYF TGTGCCATCAAGGAGACTAGCGGGAGTTGGTCGCAAGAGACCCAGTACTTC
TRBD1 TRBJ1-4 . TRBV5-1 CASRTGDGEKLFF TGCGCCAGCAGGACAGGGGACGGGGAAAAACTGTTTTTT
TRBD1 TRBJ1-6 few TRBV7-9 CASSLRQGASSPLHF TGTGCCAGCAGCTTAAGACAGGGGGCTTCTTCACCCCTCCACTTT
TRBD1 TRBJ2-7 . TRBV9 CASSLGQGYTYEQYF TGTGCCAGCAGCTTAGGACAGGGATATACCTACGAGCAGTACTTC
TRBD1 TRBJ1-5 many TRBV9 CASSPSRGLDGNQPQHF TGTGCCAGCAGCCCGAGCAGGGGGCTGGACGGCAATCAGCCCCAGCATTTT
TRBD1 TRBJ1-1 . TRBV4-1 CASSQADRGRTEASF TGCGCCAGCAGCCAAGCAGACAGGGGTCGAACTGAAGCTTCCTTT
TRBD2 TRBJ2-5 . TRBV5-5 CASSRSGGGTQETQYF TGCGCCAGCAGCCGCTCGGGGGGGGGGACCCAAGAGACCCAGTACTTC
. TRBJ2-1 . TRBV14 CASSLGPYNEQFF TGTGCCAGCAGCCTGGGACCGTACAATGAGCAGTTCTTC
TRBD1 TRBJ2-7 . TRBV9 CASSQEGGREQYF TGTGCCAGCAGCCAAGAAGGGGGCCGCGAGCAGTACTTC
. TRBJ1-6 . TRBV20-1 CSARDLGGGTGNSPLHF TGCAGTGCTAGAGATTTGGGCGGGGGGACCGGGAATTCACCCCTCCACTTT
TRBD1 TRBJ1-3 many TRBV19 CASRPGQSGNTIYF TGTGCCAGTAGACCGGGACAGTCTGGAAACACCATATATTTT
TRBD1 TRBJ2-1 . TRBV7-2 CASSSGTGGFEQFF TGCGCCAGCAGCTCCGGGACAGGGGGCTTTGAGCAGTTCTTC
TRBD1 TRBJ1-2 many TRBV7-2 CASSLGTGPYGYTF TGTGCCAGCAGCTTAGGGACAGGGCCCTATGGCTACACCTTC
. TRBJ1-1 . TRBV20-1 CSAWGGATEAFF TGCAGTGCCTGGGGCGGGGCCACTGAAGCTTTCTTT
. TRBJ1-2 few TRBV12-3/TRBV12-4 CASSRIRNYGYTF TGTGCCAGCAGCCGCATACGAAACTATGGCTACACCTTC
. TRBJ2-2 few TRBV6-6 CASRRVSGELFF TGTGCCAGCAGGAGGGTATCCGGGGAGCTGTTTTTT
. TRBJ1-3 . TRBV6-5 CASSEARGGSDTIYF TGTGCCAGCAGTGAAGCTAGGGGGGGCAGTGACACCATATATTTT
TRBD1 TRBJ1-2 few TRBV19 CASSTGTGLKYGYTF TGTGCCAGTAGTACTGGGACAGGCTTAAAGTATGGCTACACCTTC
. TRBJ1-5 many TRBV7-2 CASNGGVSQPQHF TGTGCCAGCAATGGGGGTGTAAGTCAGCCCCAGCATTTT
. TRBJ1-1 many TRBV6-2/TRBV6-3 CASSAGQLNAEAFF TGTGCCAGCAGTGCCGGACAGTTAAACGCTGAAGCTTTCTTT
. TRBJ1-1 few TRBV10-3 CASSEWVLVVNTEAFF TGTGCCAGCAGTGAATGGGTTTTGGTGGTCAACACTGAAGCTTTCTTT
. TRBJ2-5 many TRBV11-3 CASSLRRGETQYF TGTGCCAGCAGCTTAAGGAGAGGGGAGACCCAGTACTTC
. TRBJ1-2 . TRBV15 CATSAQLIYGYTF TGTGCCACCAGCGCGCAGCTAATCTATGGCTACACCTTC